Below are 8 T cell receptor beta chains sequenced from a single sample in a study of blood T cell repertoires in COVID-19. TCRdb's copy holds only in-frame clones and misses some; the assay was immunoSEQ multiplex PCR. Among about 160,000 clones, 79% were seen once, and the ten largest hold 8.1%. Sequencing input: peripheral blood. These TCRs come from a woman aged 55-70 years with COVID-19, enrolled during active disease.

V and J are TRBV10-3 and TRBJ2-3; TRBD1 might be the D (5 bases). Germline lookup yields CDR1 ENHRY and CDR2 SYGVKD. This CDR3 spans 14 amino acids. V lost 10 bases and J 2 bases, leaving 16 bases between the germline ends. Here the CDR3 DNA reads TGTGCCACCGGTGACAGACAAAACACAGATACGCAGTATTTT. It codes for CATGDRQNTDTQYF.

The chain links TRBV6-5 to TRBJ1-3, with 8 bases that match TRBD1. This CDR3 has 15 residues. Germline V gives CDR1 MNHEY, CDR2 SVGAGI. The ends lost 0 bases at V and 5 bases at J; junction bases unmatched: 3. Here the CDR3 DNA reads TGTGCCAGCAGTTACTCCCGGACAGGGAGAAACACCATATATTTT. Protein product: CASSYSRTGRNTIYF.

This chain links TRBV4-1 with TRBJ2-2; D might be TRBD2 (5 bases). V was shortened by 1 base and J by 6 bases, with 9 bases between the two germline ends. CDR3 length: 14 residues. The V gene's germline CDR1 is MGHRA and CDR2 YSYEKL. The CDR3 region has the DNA TGCGCCAGCAGCCAAGGGGAGAGGGCCGGGGAGCTGTTTTTT. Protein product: CASSQGERAGELFF.

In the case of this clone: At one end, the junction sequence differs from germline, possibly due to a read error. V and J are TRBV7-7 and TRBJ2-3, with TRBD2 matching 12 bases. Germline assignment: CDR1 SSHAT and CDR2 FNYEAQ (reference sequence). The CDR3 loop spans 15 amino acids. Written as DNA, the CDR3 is TGTGCTAGCAGCTTAACTAGCGGGGGGACAGATACGCAGTATTTT. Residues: CASSLTSGGTDTQYF.

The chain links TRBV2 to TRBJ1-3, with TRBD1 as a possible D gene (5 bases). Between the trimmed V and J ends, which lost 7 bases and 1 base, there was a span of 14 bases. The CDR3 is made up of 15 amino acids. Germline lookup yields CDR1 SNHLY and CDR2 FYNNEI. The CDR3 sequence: CASTEGPFSGNTIYF. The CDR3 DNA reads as TGTGCCAGCACTGAGGGGCCTTTTTCTGGAAACACCATATATTTT.

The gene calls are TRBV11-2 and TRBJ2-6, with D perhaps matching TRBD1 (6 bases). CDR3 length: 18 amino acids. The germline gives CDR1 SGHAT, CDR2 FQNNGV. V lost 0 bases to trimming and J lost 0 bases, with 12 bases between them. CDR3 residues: CASSLDPRGYSGANVLTF. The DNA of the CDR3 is TGTGCCAGCAGCTTAGATCCGAGGGGGTACTCTGGGGCCAACGTCCTGACTTTC.

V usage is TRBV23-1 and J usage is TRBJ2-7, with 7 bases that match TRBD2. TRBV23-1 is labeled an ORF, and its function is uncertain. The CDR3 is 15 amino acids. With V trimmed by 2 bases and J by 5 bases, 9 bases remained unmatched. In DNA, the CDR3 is TGCGCCAGCAGTCAAACGGTTTGCGGGGGTGACGAGCAGTACTTC. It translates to CASSQTVCGGDEQYF.

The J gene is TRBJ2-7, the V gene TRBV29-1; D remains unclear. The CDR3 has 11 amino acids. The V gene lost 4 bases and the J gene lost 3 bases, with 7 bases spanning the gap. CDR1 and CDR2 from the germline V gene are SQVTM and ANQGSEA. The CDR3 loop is CSVGQYYEQYF. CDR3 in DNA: TGCAGCGTTGGCCAGTACTACGAGCAGTACTTC.